The rows below give T cell receptor beta chains drawn from one sample of a study of response to subunit inactivated influenza vaccine. TCRdb fed the RT-PCR reads into MiXCR, producing one record per CDR3 protein. The table has under 850,000 distinct CDR3 sequences, around 18% seen once. This sample comprised PBMCs from blood, obtained less than 6 days after vaccination. These receptors all come from a man aged 50 to 60 who received an inactivated influenza vaccine. Each CDR3 is given with its conserved first and last residue. A D gene is named only where the DNA matches it firmly. Expanded clones are given a class, and other clones once, few, many or no size at all.

NA	NA	TRBV9	TRBJ2-1	TGTGCCAGCGCTGGTGGTCCAAACGACCTGGCCTTCGATGAGCAGTTCTTC	CASAGGPNDLAFDEQFF
few	NA	TRBV29-1	TRBJ2-7	TGCAGCGTCACGGGGCGCTACTCCTACGAGCAGTACTTC	CSVTGRYSYEQYF
NA	NA	TRBV4-3	TRBJ1-4	TGCGCCAGCAGCCAAGATACGGTCCACGAAAAACTGTTTTTT	CASSQDTVHEKLFF
NA	TRBD2	TRBV20-1	TRBJ2-5	TGCAGTGCCAAAGCCCGACTAGCGGGCCAAGAGACCCAGTACTTC	CSAKARLAGQETQYF
NA	NA	TRBV28	TRBJ2-1	TGTGCCAGCAGTCGCTCGGACAGCTCCTACAATGAGCAGTTCTTC	CASSRSDSSYNEQFF
few	NA	TRBV20-1	TRBJ2-7	TGCAGTGCAGGCAACCCGGGACTCAGGAGCTCCTACGAGCAGTACTTC	CSAGNPGLRSSYEQYF
NA	TRBD1	TRBV7-7	TRBJ2-2	TGTGCTAGCAGCTTAGGGGACAGGAGCACCGGGGAGCTGTTTTTT	CASSLGDRSTGELFF
few	NA	TRBV5-1	TRBJ2-7	TGCGCCAGCAGCTTGGCCGGGACATCGTGGGAGCAGTACTTC	CASSLAGTSWEQYF
NA	TRBD2	TRBV20-1	TRBJ2-1	TGCAGTGCTCCCATAGCGGGCGTTTACAATGAGCAGTTCTTC	CSAPIAGVYNEQFF
NA	TRBD2	TRBV5-6	TRBJ2-7	TGTGCCAGCAGCTGGGCCCCTTCTAGCGGGGAGATCTACGAGCAGTACTTC	CASSWAPSSGEIYEQYF
NA	TRBD2	TRBV24-1	TRBJ2-1	TGTGCCACCAGTGACTCCCTAGCGGGAGCGGACAATGAGCAGTTCTTC	CATSDSLAGADNEQFF
NA	TRBD2	TRBV20-1	TRBJ2-1	TGCAGTGCTGTGGGCCTAGCGGGTAGACAGCGTAATGAGCAGTTCTTC	CSAVGLAGRQRNEQFF
NA	TRBD2	TRBV20-1	TRBJ2-3	TGCAGTGCTAGAGATTCTAGCGGGGTCAGGGATACGCAGTATTTT	CSARDSSGVRDTQYF
NA	NA	TRBV20-1	TRBJ2-7	TGCAGTGCCCGTCCCGGATCCTACGAGCAGTACTTC	CSARPGSYEQYF
few	NA	TRBV9	TRBJ2-5	TGTGCCAGCAGCGTATCAGAGACCCAGTACTTC	CASSVSETQYF
NA	NA	TRBV20-1	TRBJ1-5	TGCAGTGCTAGAGATCCGAAAGGGGGGGATCAGCCCCAGCATTTT	CSARDPKGGDQPQHF
few	NA	TRBV20-1	TRBJ1-6	TGCAGTGCCAACAGAAACTATAATTCACCCCTCCACTTT	CSANRNYNSPLHF
NA	NA	TRBV7-2	TRBJ2-1	TGTGCCAGCAGCCCCGCTGGGGCGACTAATGAGCAGTTCTTC	CASSPAGATNEQFF
few	NA	TRBV6-1	TRBJ2-5	TGTGCCAGCAGTCCCACACAGGGAAGGGAGACCCAGTACTTC	CASSPTQGRETQYF
many	NA	TRBV10-3	TRBJ2-1	TGTGCCATCAGTGAGTCGGACTATGGCTATAACAATGAGCAGTTCTTC	CAISESDYGYNNEQFF
few	NA	TRBV4-1	TRBJ2-7	TGCGCCAGCAGCCAAGAGGGCAGCACCTATGGCTTCCTCTACGAGCAGTACTTC	CASSQEGSTYGFLYEQYF
NA	NA	TRBV20-1	TRBJ2-3	TGCAGTGCCAGAGGGTCTGTGGCGGGGGCCACAGATACGCAGTATTTT	CSARGSVAGATDTQYF
few	TRBD2	TRBV7-2	TRBJ2-5	TGTGCCAGCAGCTCCCGGGGGGGAGGAGAGACCCAGTACTTC	CASSSRGGGETQYF
many	NA	TRBV5-1	TRBJ2-7	TGCGCCAGCAGCTTGGATGCAGGGGCTTACGAGCAGTACTTC	CASSLDAGAYEQYF
few	TRBD2	TRBV4-3	TRBJ2-5	TGCGCCAGCAGCCAAGAGAGGACCCTCGGGGGGGAGACCCAGTACTTC	CASSQERTLGGETQYF
NA	NA	TRBV6-4	TRBJ1-2	TGTGCCAGCCCTTATGGCTACACCTTC	CASPYGYTF
NA	NA	TRBV18	TRBJ2-1	TGTGCCAGCTCACCAAGGACAGCGGGGTACAATGAGCAGTTCTTC	CASSPRTAGYNEQFF
few	TRBD2	TRBV20-1	TRBJ2-5	TGCAGTGCTAGCAGCGGGAGACCCGGGAGGGAGACCCAGTACTTC	CSASSGRPGRETQYF
few	TRBD2	TRBV20-1	TRBJ2-5	TGCAGTGCTAGGGGGAGCGGGAGGGCCGTGGAGACCCAGTACTTC	CSARGSGRAVETQYF
NA	TRBD1	TRBV20-1	TRBJ2-7	TGCAGTGCTAGAGATTGGGACAGGGGCTACGAGCAGTACTTC	CSARDWDRGYEQYF
many	NA	TRBV10-3	TRBJ1-1	TGTGCCATCAGGATTATGGAGCAGAACACTGAAGCTTTCTTT	CAIRIMEQNTEAFF
NA	NA	TRBV6-8	TRBJ1-2	TGTGCCAGCAGTTACCTCCGGGGGGGCGCGGACTATGGCTACACCTTC	CASSYLRGGADYGYTF
few	NA	TRBV6-5	TRBJ2-5	TGTGCCAGCAGTTATGGAGGGGTAGAGACCCAGTACTTC	CASSYGGVETQYF
few	NA	TRBV28	TRBJ2-3	TGTGCCAGCAGCTGGGCAGGGATTGATACGCAGTATTTT	CASSWAGIDTQYF
NA	TRBD2	TRBV20-1	TRBJ2-7	TGCAGTGCCCCCGCTAGCGGGAGGTCCTCCTACGAGCAGTACTTC	CSAPASGRSSYEQYF
NA	TRBD1	TRBV12-3/TRBV12-4	TRBJ2-2	TGTGCCAGCAGTCCCGGGACAGCATTCCTAAGCGGGGAGCTGTTTTTT	CASSPGTAFLSGELFF
NA	TRBD2	TRBV12-3/TRBV12-4	TRBJ2-2	TGTGCCAGCAGTTTTGAGAGACTAGCGGGAGGTGCCGGGGAGCTGTTTTTT	CASSFERLAGGAGELFF
few	NA	TRBV28	TRBJ1-2	TGTGCCAGCAGATCGACAGGACTCTATGGCTACACCTTC	CASRSTGLYGYTF
NA	TRBD1	TRBV6-5	TRBJ2-3	TGTGCCAGCAGTTACTCGGGACAGGGAAGCCCCGATACGCAGTATTTT	CASSYSGQGSPDTQYF
many	NA	TRBV14	TRBJ2-3	TGCGCCAGCAGCCAAGATCTAGGAGATACGCAGTATTTT	CASSQDLGDTQYF
once	NA	TRBV12-3/TRBV12-4	TRBJ2-3	TGTGCCAGCAGTTCCCTAGGTGCGGGCCTTAGCTCAGATACGCAGTATTTT	CASSSLGAGLSSDTQYF
NA	NA	TRBV28	TRBJ2-5	TGTGCCAGCAGTCCTGGACGCTACCAAGAGACCCAGTACTTC	CASSPGRYQETQYF
NA	NA	TRBV2	TRBJ2-7	TGTGCCAGCAGTGAAAGATCGGCGGGTGAGCAGTACTTC	CASSERSAGEQYF
NA	TRBD1	TRBV6-2/TRBV6-3	TRBJ2-6	TGTGCCAGCAGTCAAGGACAGGGGGCTGCTGGGGCCAACGTCCTGACTTTC	CASSQGQGAAGANVLTF
few	TRBD2	TRBV11-1	TRBJ2-1	TGTGCCAGCAGCCCCCGACTAGCGGGAGTTGGTGAGCAGTTCTTC	CASSPRLAGVGEQFF
few	TRBD2	TRBV7-2	TRBJ2-7	TGTGCCAGCAGCTTTCCAGCGGGGGACTACGAGCAGTACTTC	CASSFPAGDYEQYF
NA	TRBD2	TRBV4-3	TRBJ2-1	TGCGCCAGCAGCCCCAGCGGGAGCACCTACAATGAGCAGTTCTTC	CASSPSGSTYNEQFF
NA	TRBD1	TRBV19	TRBJ2-1	TGTGCCAGTAGTACGGAGGACAGGGGGAATGAGCAGTTCTTC	CASSTEDRGNEQFF
many	NA	TRBV20-1	TRBJ1-1	TGCAGTGCAAGTGGCGGGGTTAACACTGAAGCTTTCTTT	CSASGGVNTEAFF
many	NA	TRBV28	TRBJ2-6	TGTGCCAGCAGTCCCAGGATTTTAGGCCTCCTCGGGGCCAACGTCCTGACTTTC	CASSPRILGLLGANVLTF
few	NA	TRBV4-3	TRBJ2-7	TGCGCCAGCAGCCAAGAACGTGACAGGTTCTACGAGCAGTACTTC	CASSQERDRFYEQYF
few	TRBD2	TRBV19	TRBJ2-5	TGTGCCAGTAGTCGACTAGCGAAAACGGAGACCCAGTACTTC	CASSRLAKTETQYF
many	NA	TRBV5-1	TRBJ2-6	TGCGCCAGCGGCATTACTGACCCTCTCTCTGGGGCCAACGTCCTGACTTTC	CASGITDPLSGANVLTF